One TCR beta chain is described in this entry. The sample belongs to a study of control samples from healthy donors and cancer patients. Sequencing used immunoSEQ multiplex PCR; TCRdb keeps in-frame clones, though not all of them. The table has 150,000 to 200,000 clones, 80% to 95% seen once. The receptor was isolated from a middle-aged woman in good health. Material for sequencing was blood.

CDR3 nucleotide sequence: TGCGCCAGCAGCCGGGACTCACTGCAGTATTTT. Its protein product is CASSRDSLQYF. The chain uses TRBV5-1 and TRBJ2-3, with a possible D match to TRBD2 (6 bases). CDR1 and CDR2 from the germline V gene are SGHRS and YFSETQ. The length of the CDR3 is 11 residues. V lost 4 bases to trimming and J lost 11 bases, with 11 bases between them. Complete variable domain (other parts from reference TRBV5-1 and TRBJ2-3): KAGVTQTPRYLIKTRGQQVTLSCSPISGHRSVSWYQQTPGQGLQFLFEYFSETQRNKGNFPGRFSGRQFSNSRSEMNVSTLELGDSALYLCASSRDSLQYFGPGTRLTVL.